The TCR beta chain described here comes from a study of cytomegalovirus exposure and HLA in healthy donors. Overall study results and limits: Excluded were some V segments that proved indistinguishable, including TRBV6-2 and TRBV6-3.

Regarding this clone: Its antigen is as yet unknown.

Germline CDR1 reads LGHNA; CDR2 reads YNFKEQ. V was pared by 1 base and J by 6 bases, with 10 bases between. The CDR3 consists of 15 residues. The PCR contained 60 Vbeta and 13 Jbeta primers. Libraries were prepared by immunoSEQ multiplex PCR; TCRdb keeps only in-frame clonotypes and omits some of them. The sample yields about 240,000 clones, around 80% seen once. This TCR came from a boy younger than 18 in good health and CMV-seronegative. Sequenced sample: PBMCs. The genes are TRBV4-2 and TRBJ1-6, with D hard to call. CDR3 nucleotides: TGTGCCAGCAGCCAAGTTCAGGCCATTAATTCACCCCTCCACTTT. Protein product: CASSQVQAINSPLHF.